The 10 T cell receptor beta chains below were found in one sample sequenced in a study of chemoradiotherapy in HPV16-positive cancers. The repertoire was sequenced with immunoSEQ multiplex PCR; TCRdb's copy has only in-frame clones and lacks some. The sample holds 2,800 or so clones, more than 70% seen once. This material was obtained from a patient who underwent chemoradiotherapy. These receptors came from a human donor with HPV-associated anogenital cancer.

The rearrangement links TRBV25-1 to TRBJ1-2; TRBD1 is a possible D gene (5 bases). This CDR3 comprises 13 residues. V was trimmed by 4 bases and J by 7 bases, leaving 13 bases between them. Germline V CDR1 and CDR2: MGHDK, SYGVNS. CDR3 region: CASSGGDSGGYTF. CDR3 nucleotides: TGTGCCAGCAGTGGAGGGGACTCGGGTGGCTACACCTTC.

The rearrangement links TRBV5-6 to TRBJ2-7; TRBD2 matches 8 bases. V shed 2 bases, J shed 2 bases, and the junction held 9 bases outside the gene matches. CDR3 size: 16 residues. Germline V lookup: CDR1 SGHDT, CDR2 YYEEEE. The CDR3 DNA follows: TGTGCCAGCAGCTTCTCAGCGGGAGTGGCTGCCTACGAGCAGTACTTC. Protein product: CASSFSAGVAAYEQYF.

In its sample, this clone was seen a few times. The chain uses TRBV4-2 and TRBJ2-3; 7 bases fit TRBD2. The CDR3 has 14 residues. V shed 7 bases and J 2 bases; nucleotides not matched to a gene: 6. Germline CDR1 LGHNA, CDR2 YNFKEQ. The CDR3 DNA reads TGTGCCAGCACTAGCGGTAGAACCACAGATACGCAGTATTTT. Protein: CASTSGRTTDTQYF.

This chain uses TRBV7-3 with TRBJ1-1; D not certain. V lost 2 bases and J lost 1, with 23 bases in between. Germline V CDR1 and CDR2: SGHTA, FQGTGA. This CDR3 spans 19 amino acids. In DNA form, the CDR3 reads TGTGCCAGCAGCTTATACGGGCCCCTCCGCCCGGTCGGGAACACTGAAGCTTTCTTT. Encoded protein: CASSLYGPLRPVGNTEAFF. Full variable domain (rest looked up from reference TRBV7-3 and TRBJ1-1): GAGVSQTPSNKVTEKGKYVELRCDPISGHTALYWYRQSLGQGPEFLIYFQGTGAADDSGLPNDRFFAVRPEGSVSTLKIQRTERGDSAVYLCASSLYGPLRPVGNTEAFFGQGTRLTVV.

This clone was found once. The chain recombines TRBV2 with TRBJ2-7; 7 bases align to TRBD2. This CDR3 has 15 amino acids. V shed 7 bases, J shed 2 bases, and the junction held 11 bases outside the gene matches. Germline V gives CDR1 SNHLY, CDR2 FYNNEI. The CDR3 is CASTPSTSSPYEQYF. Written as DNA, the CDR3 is TGTGCCAGCACCCCTTCGACTAGCTCCCCCTACGAGCAGTACTTC.

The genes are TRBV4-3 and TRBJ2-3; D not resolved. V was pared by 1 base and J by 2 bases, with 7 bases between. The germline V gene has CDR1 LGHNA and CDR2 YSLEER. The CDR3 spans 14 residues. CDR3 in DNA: TGCGCCAGCAGCCAAGCCTTATCCACAGATACGCAGTATTTT. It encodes CASSQALSTDTQYF.

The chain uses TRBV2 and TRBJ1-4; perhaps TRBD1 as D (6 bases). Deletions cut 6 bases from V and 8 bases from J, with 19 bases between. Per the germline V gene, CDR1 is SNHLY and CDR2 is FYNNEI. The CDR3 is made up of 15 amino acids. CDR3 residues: CASRDQGRDQEKLFF. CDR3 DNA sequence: TGTGCCAGCAGGGACCAGGGGAGGGACCAGGAAAAACTGTTTTTT.

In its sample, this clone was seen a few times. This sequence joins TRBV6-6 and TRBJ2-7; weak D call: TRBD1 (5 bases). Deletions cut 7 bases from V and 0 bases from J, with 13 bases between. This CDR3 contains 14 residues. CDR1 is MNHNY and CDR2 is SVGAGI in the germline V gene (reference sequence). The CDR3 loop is CASTQVTGSYEQYF. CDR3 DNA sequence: TGTGCCAGCACCCAAGTCACAGGCTCCTACGAGCAGTACTTC.

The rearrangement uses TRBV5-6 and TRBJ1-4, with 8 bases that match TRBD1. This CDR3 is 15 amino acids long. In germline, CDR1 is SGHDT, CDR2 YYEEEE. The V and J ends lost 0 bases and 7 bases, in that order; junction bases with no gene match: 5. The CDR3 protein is CASSLVGQGSEKLFF. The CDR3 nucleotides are TGTGCCAGCAGCTTGGTTGGACAGGGAAGTGAAAAACTGTTTTTT.

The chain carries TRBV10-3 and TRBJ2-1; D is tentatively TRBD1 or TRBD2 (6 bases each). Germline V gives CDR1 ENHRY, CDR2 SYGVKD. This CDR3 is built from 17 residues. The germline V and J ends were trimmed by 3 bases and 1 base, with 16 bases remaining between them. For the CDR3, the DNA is TGTGCCATCAGTGATGTGGGGGGCGCTGGATCCTACAATGAGCAGTTCTTC. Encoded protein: CAISDVGGAGSYNEQFF.